A selection of T cell receptor beta chains follows, all from one sample in a study of T-cell memory formation after mild COVID-19. TCRdb reprocessed the 5' RACE reads with MiXCR, giving one entry per CDR3 protein. The sample has approximately 88,000 distinct CDR3 sequences, around a quarter seen once. The sequencing input was PBMCs or a T cell subset sorted from them (not recorded which). The receptors derive from a man aged 18 to 29 who had mild COVID-19 (a few samples of this study predate the infection). Cell type and time point are not known. Each CDR3 is given with its conserved first and last residue. The D gene is left open where the match is weak. Clone size is stated in some rows and not others, as once, few, many or a class when expanded.

CASGLVQGYNQPQHF TGTGCTAGTGGTTTGGTACAGGGGTACAATCAGCCCCAGCATTTT TRBJ1-5 - 15 TRBD1 TRBV12-5
CASTSTGDTQYF TGTGCCAGCACCTCGACAGGGGATACGCAGTATTTT TRBJ2-3 once 12 TRBD1 TRBV28
CASSPDSGANVLTF TGTGCCAGCAGCCCCGACTCTGGGGCCAACGTCCTGACTTTC TRBJ2-6 few 14 - TRBV13
CASSFRRGRVGYGYTF TGTGCCAGCAGTTTTAGGCGTGGTAGGGTAGGTTACGGCTACACCTTC TRBJ1-2 few 16 - TRBV27
CASSSGTGVLSPLHF TGTGCCAGCAGTTCCGGGACAGGGGTACTGTCACCCCTCCACTTT TRBJ1-6 - 15 TRBD1 TRBV6-2/TRBV6-3
CASSRTSGGADNEQFF TGTGCCAGCAGTCGGACTAGCGGGGGGGCAGACAATGAGCAGTTCTTC TRBJ2-1 few 16 TRBD2 TRBV11-2
CASSMTGDYGYTF TGTGCCAGCAGTATGACAGGGGACTATGGCTACACCTTC TRBJ1-2 - 13 TRBD1 TRBV7-6
CASSAPSSGLSTDTQYF TGCGCCAGCAGCGCACCTTCTAGCGGACTCAGCACAGATACGCAGTATTTT TRBJ2-3 - 17 TRBD2 TRBV4-1
CAWSADVPLYETQYF TGTGCCTGGTCCGCCGATGTGCCACTTTACGAGACCCAGTACTTC TRBJ2-5 - 15 - TRBV30
CASSCLNGGSEGYTF TGCGCCAGCAGTTGTCTCAATGGGGGTTCAGAGGGCTACACCTTC TRBJ1-2 - 15 - TRBV10-1
CSVAQGRREQYF TGCAGCGTTGCGCAGGGTCGTCGCGAGCAGTACTTC TRBJ2-7 - 12 - TRBV29-1
CSVSDLEQVDTQYF TGCAGCGTTTCCGACCTTGAGCAGGTTGATACGCAGTATTTT TRBJ2-3 many 14 - TRBV29-1
CASSYSRSWSRGGQDTQYF TGTGCCAGCAGTTACTCTCGCTCTTGGAGTCGGGGGGGCCAAGATACGCAGTATTTT TRBJ2-3 once 19 TRBD2 TRBV6-2/TRBV6-3
CASSQEVAATSGNTIYF TGCGCCAGCAGCCAAGAGGTTGCAGCCACCTCTGGAAACACCATATATTTT TRBJ1-3 - 17 - TRBV4-1
CASSGGGEDKNIQYF TGTGCCAGCAGCGGGGGCGGGGAGGACAAAAACATTCAGTACTTC TRBJ2-4 few 15 - TRBV5-5
CASSQGAYTEAFF TGTGCCAGTTCACAGGGGGCGTACACTGAAGCTTTCTTT TRBJ1-1 few 13 TRBD1 TRBV27